The 25 T cell receptor beta chains given below trace back to one sample, sequenced in a study of Graves' ophthalmopathy and Graves' hyperthyroidism. Transcripts of RNA were the source for amplifying TCR beta CDR3 regions. HTBI-primed RT-PCR formed the first round, and a multiplex PCR formed the second. TCRdb passed the multiplex PCR reads through MiXCR, listing each CDR3 protein once. The data contain over 450,000 distinct CDR3 sequences, 13% to 15% of them singletons. Sequencing was carried out using blood. The receptors originated from a woman in her 30s with Graves' ophthalmopathy.

This clonotype has a handful of counts. V gene TRBV5-1 combines with J gene TRBJ1-2, with D unclear. Trimming shortened V by 1 base and J by 2 bases, and 9 bases separated the two germline ends. Germline-derived CDR1 and CDR2 are SGHRS and YFSETQ. This CDR3 is built from 14 residues. CDR3 bases: TGCGCCAGCAGCTTGTGGCCGGGGAACTATGGCTACACCTTC. Residues: CASSLWPGNYGYTF.

The chain uses TRBV6-1 and TRBJ1-5, with TRBD1 as a possible D gene (5 bases). Germline CDR1 is MNHNS and CDR2 is SASEGT. The CDR3 consists of 15 residues. Trimming stripped 0 bases from V and 1 base from J, with 7 bases between. The CDR3 is CASSEATVSNQPQHF. DNA for the CDR3: TGTGCCAGCAGTGAAGCGACAGTAAGCAATCAGCCCCAGCATTTT.

This chain joins TRBV2 and TRBJ2-7, with no clear D. Germline V gives CDR1 SNHLY, CDR2 FYNNEI. This CDR3 contains 13 residues. The ends were cut back, 2 bases at V and 6 bases at J, with 11 bases in the middle. CDR3 nucleotides: TGTGCCAGCAGTGAATACAAAGTGGGCGAGCAGTACTTC. Encoded protein: CASSEYKVGEQYF.

The chain links TRBV4-1 to TRBJ1-5; D is undetermined. Germline CDR1 MGHRA, CDR2 YSYEKL. With 1 base removed from V and 0 bases from J, the gap between germline ends came to 13 bases. CDR3 length: 17 amino acids. This CDR3 is CASSQGTDYYSNQPQHF. The CDR3 DNA is TGCGCCAGCAGCCAAGGAACGGATTACTATAGCAATCAGCCCCAGCATTTT.

This chain uses TRBV12-3 or TRBV12-4 with TRBJ1-3, with D unresolved. The length of the CDR3 is 15 residues. Trimming shortened V by 3 bases and J by 3 bases, and 12 bases separated the two germline ends. The CDR3 bases are TGTGCCAGCAGTTTTGACAATTACTTTGGAAACACCATATATTTT. This codes for CASSFDNYFGNTIYF.

This clonotype showed up many times. Here the CDR3 reads CASSWDRNSPLHF. CDR3 sequence (DNA): TGTGCCAGCAGTTGGGACAGGAATTCACCCCTCCACTTT. V and J are TRBV7-8 and TRBJ1-6; 8 bases fit TRBD1. J gave up 7 bases and V 6 bases, and 2 bases lay outside the gene matches. The V gene's germline CDR1 is SGHVS and CDR2 FQNEAQ. There are 13 residues in the CDR3.

This clonotype was seen at least ten times. The V gene is TRBV27, the J gene TRBJ2-2; D uncertain. Germline CDR1 MNHEY, CDR2 SMNVEV (reference sequence). V was pared by 6 bases and J by 3 bases, with 11 bases between. The CDR3 totals 14 residues. The CDR3 reads CASSRGVDTGELFF. CDR3 nucleotide sequence: TGTGCCAGCAGCCGAGGAGTGGACACCGGGGAGCTGTTTTTT.

The chain joins TRBV5-5 to TRBJ1-1; D uncertain. This CDR3 contains 13 residues. CDR1 and CDR2 (germline): SGHKS, YYEKEE (reference sequence). Trimming took 6 bases from V and 1 from J, leaving 10 bases between them. CDR3 in DNA: TGTGCCAGCACCGCTCTAGGGAACACTGAAGCTTTCTTT. This codes for CASTALGNTEAFF.

This clonotype was seen many times. The gene calls are TRBV7-2 and TRBJ2-2; 8 bases line up with TRBD2. The ends lost 5 bases at V and 7 bases at J; junction bases unmatched: 9. The CDR3 covers 15 residues. Germline lookup yields CDR1 SGHTA and CDR2 FQGNSA. This CDR3 reads CASSPQAGVGGELFF. As DNA, the CDR3 is TGTGCCAGCAGCCCCCAAGCGGGAGTTGGCGGGGAGCTGTTTTTT.

This clonotype has a count of ten or more. This chain connects TRBV12-3 or TRBV12-4 to TRBJ1-3; D is possibly TRBD1 (5 bases). V gave up 6 bases and J gave up 7 bases, with 13 bases separating them. This CDR3 comprises 13 residues. The CDR3 is CASSPQTVNTIYF. CDR3 in DNA: TGTGCCAGCAGCCCCCAGACAGTGAACACCATATATTTT.

The rearrangement uses TRBV20-1 and TRBJ2-5, with D possibly being TRBD2 (6 bases). CDR1 and CDR2 from the germline V gene are DFQATT and SNEGSKA (reference sequence). V lost 6 bases to trimming and J lost 3 bases, with 14 bases between them. This CDR3 is built from 13 residues. The CDR3 sequence: CSAIKTGEETQYF. The CDR3 bases are TGCAGTGCCATCAAGACGGGAGAAGAGACCCAGTACTTC.

The gene calls are TRBV6-2 or TRBV6-3 and TRBJ1-2; D possibly corresponds to TRBD1 (5 bases). Germline V gene data show CDR1 as MNHEY and CDR2 as SVGEGT. The CDR3 consists of 18 residues. Trimming pared 5 bases from V and 3 bases from J, leaving 25 bases between. The CDR3 DNA is TGTGCCAGCAGTCATCGGCGGGGAGGGGTGAATGGAGACTATGGCTACACCTTC. Amino acids: CASSHRRGGVNGDYGYTF.

The table lists this clonotype with a few counts. This may come from a read error, since a much larger clone is one base off. V gene TRBV12-3 or TRBV12-4 combines with J gene TRBJ1-6; unclear D gene. CDR3 size: 13 residues. CDR3 in DNA: TGTGCCAGCAGTAGGCCAGGAGCCTCACACCTCCACTTT. This codes for CASSRPGASHLHF.

This clonotype was seen many times. The chain has TRBV5-6 and TRBJ2-7; 7 nucleotides match TRBD1. The CDR3 runs to 15 residues. Germline CDR1 and CDR2: SGHDT and YYEEEE. V was pared by 0 bases and J by 0 bases, with 3 bases of the junction left unmatched. The CDR3 loop is CASSLARTGSYEQYF. CDR3 DNA: TGTGCCAGCAGCTTGGCCAGGACAGGCTCCTACGAGCAGTACTTC.

In its sample, this clonotype was seen many times. The chain joins TRBV19 to TRBJ2-7; tentatively, D is TRBD1 (6 bases). Germline V gives CDR1 LNHDA, CDR2 SQIVND (reference sequence). This CDR3 is 15 amino acids long. V was cut by 6 bases and J by 1 base, with 16 bases left in between. CDR3 in amino acids: CASRPGTSASYEQYF. The CDR3 bases are TGTGCCAGTAGGCCAGGGACAAGCGCATCCTACGAGCAGTACTTC.

This clonotype was counted many times. The rearrangement joins TRBV18 to TRBJ2-5; 8 nucleotides agree with TRBD1. Germline V lookup: CDR1 KGHSH, CDR2 LQKENI. The J segment lost 4 bases and the V segment lost 4 bases, leaving 5 bases of the junction unmatched. The CDR3 sequence is 14 residues long. The CDR3 coding sequence is TGTGCCAGCTCACGAGGACAGGGAGGAGAGACCCAGTACTTC. As protein: CASSRGQGGETQYF.

At least ten counts were recorded for this clonotype. J is TRBJ2-7 and V is TRBV11-3; the match to TRBD1 covers 9 bases. This CDR3 is built from 15 residues. The V gene end was trimmed by 5 bases and the J gene end by 4 bases; junction bases not matched to a gene: 9. Germline V gene sequence: CDR1 SGHNT, CDR2 YENEEA. Written as DNA, the CDR3 is TGTGCCAGCAGCCCACCCGGGACAGGGTATTACGAGCAGTACTTC. It codes for CASSPPGTGYYEQYF.

This clonotype was detected many times. The rearrangement uses TRBV12-3 or TRBV12-4 and TRBJ2-5; the D is unclear. The CDR3 contains 19 residues. Between the trimmed V and J ends, which lost 3 bases and 5 bases, there was a span of 28 bases. CDR3 bases: TGTGCCAGCAGTTTTTGGCCTAGATTCCGGCAGGAGAGTAACGAGACCCAGTACTTC. It specifies CASSFWPRFRQESNETQYF.

This clonotype was detected many times. The chain links TRBV6-1 to TRBJ2-7; TRBD1 matches 10 bases. With V trimmed by 1 base and J by 2 bases, 2 bases remained unmatched. This CDR3 is 15 amino acids long. Per germline, CDR1 MNHNS and CDR2 SASEGT. This CDR3 reads CASSEGQGATYEQYF. The CDR3 nucleotides are TGTGCCAGCAGTGAAGGACAGGGGGCTACCTACGAGCAGTACTTC.

The table lists this clonotype with many counts. In DNA, the CDR3 is TGTGCCTGGAGGCTCGACTCCGACAGGGGGTATGGCTACACCTTC. Protein: CAWRLDSDRGYGYTF. The J gene is TRBJ1-2, the V gene TRBV30; 9 bases match TRBD1. This CDR3 contains 15 residues. Unmatched junction bases numbered 10, after V lost 3 bases and J lost 5 bases. Germline CDR1 GTSNPN, CDR2 SVGIG (reference sequence).

J is TRBJ1-1 and V is TRBV28; D possibly corresponds to TRBD1 (5 bases). CDR3 length: 16 residues. Germline-derived CDR1 and CDR2 are MDHEN and SYDVKM. Here the CDR3 DNA reads TGTGTCGGCAGTTTACCGGGGGTCAGGGTGGAATTGAAAGCTTTCTTT. Its protein product is CVGSLPGVRVELKAFF. The full variable domain, its missing parts supplied by reference TRBV28 and TRBJ1-1, is DVKVTQSSRYLVKRTGEKVFLECVQDMDHENMFWYRQDPGLGLRLIYFSYDVKMKEKGDIPEGYSVSREKKERFSLILESASTNQTSMYLCVGSLPGVRVELKAFFGQGTRLTVV.

The chain couples TRBV25-1 to TRBJ2-1, with a possible D match to TRBD2 (6 bases). The CDR3 loop spans 15 amino acids. Trimming cost V 5 bases and J 1 base, with 12 bases left between them. Germline V gene lookup returns CDR1 MGHDK and CDR2 SYGVNS. Here the CDR3 reads CASSPGGESYNEQFF. The CDR3 DNA follows: TGTGCCAGCAGTCCAGGAGGGGAGTCCTACAATGAGCAGTTCTTC.

This clonotype was seen only a few times. V usage is TRBV2 and J usage is TRBJ2-7, with 9 bases lining up with TRBD2. The CDR3 is made up of 13 amino acids. Germline trimming cut 3 bases from V and 6 bases from J; bases unmatched to any gene: 3. CDR1 and CDR2 from the germline V gene are SNHLY and FYNNEI. The CDR3 DNA reads TGTGCCAGCAGTGAGTCTAGCGGGGTCGAGCAGTACTTC. Its translation is CASSESSGVEQYF.

The sample holds many counts of this clonotype. The J gene is TRBJ2-5, the V gene TRBV6-5; either TRBD1 or TRBD2 may fit D (7 bases each). This CDR3 comprises 17 residues. Trimming took off 0 bases at V and 1 base at J, with 15 bases between the two ends. The germline V gene has CDR1 MNHEY and CDR2 SVGAGI. CDR3 bases: TGTGCCAGCAGTTACTCGAGGGGGGGGACAGCCCAAGAGACCCAGTACTTC. Its protein is CASSYSRGGTAQETQYF.

This clonotype was seen many times. The chain uses TRBV2 and TRBJ1-2, with D unclear. V was trimmed by 0 bases and J by 4 bases, leaving 12 bases between them. In germline, CDR1 is SNHLY, CDR2 FYNNEI. The CDR3 length is 15 residues. Here the CDR3 DNA reads TGTGCCAGCAGTGAAGCGCGGGAGGGTCCCTATGGCTACACCTTC. As protein: CASSEAREGPYGYTF.